These 21 T cell receptor beta chains were all obtained from the same sample, sequenced in a study of early T cells in non-severe SARS-CoV-2 infection. Via MiXCR, TCRdb re-called the 5' RACE reads, giving one row per CDR3 protein. The repertoire holds about 66,000 distinct CDR3 sequences, approximately 13% seen once, with about 8.3% in the top ten. The sample taken for sequencing was whole blood. These receptors all stem from an adult who was a healthcare worker with PCR-confirmed SARS-CoV-2 infection or an uninfected control (not recorded which).

This clonotype has at least ten counts. The chain joins TRBV7-2 to TRBJ2-5, with no clear D. CDR3 size: 17 residues. V was pared by 1 base and J by 2 bases, with 17 bases between. Looked up from germline, CDR1 is SGHTA and CDR2 is FQGNSA. DNA of the CDR3: TGTGCCAGCAGCTTAGATCCCTCTGGGCGGATTCAAGAGACCCAGTACTTC. Its protein is CASSLDPSGRIQETQYF.

This clonotype was seen more than once but under ten times. The chain recombines TRBV18 with TRBJ2-7, with 8 bases fitting TRBD1. The V and J ends lost 3 bases and 7 bases, in that order; junction bases with no gene match: 11. CDR3 length equals 15 residues. Germline V CDR1 and CDR2: KGHSH, LQKENI. The CDR3 sequence: CASSPGYQGAQEQYF. Here the CDR3 DNA reads TGTGCCAGCTCACCTGGGTACCAGGGGGCGCAAGAGCAGTACTTC.

There are many counts of this clonotype. V is TRBV27 and J is TRBJ2-5; D is uncertain. CDR1 is MNHEY and CDR2 is SMNVEV in the germline V gene (reference sequence). The CDR3 has 13 residues. V was trimmed by 3 bases and J by 1 base, leaving 6 bases between them. CDR3 nucleotides: TGTGCCAGCAGTTTGGGTCCCCAAGAGACCCAGTACTTC. As protein: CASSLGPQETQYF.

In this sample, this clonotype turned up many times. This chain joins TRBV20-1 and TRBJ2-7, with TRBD1 matching over 7 bases. Germline assignment: CDR1 DFQATT and CDR2 SNEGSKA (reference sequence). V lost 6 bases, J lost 3 bases, and 17 bases stayed unmatched. CDR3 length: 16 amino acids. The CDR3 reads CSALTPTGPVLYEQYF. The CDR3 coding sequence is TGCAGTGCCTTAACTCCGACAGGGCCCGTTCTCTACGAGCAGTACTTC.

This clonotype was seen many times. The V call is TRBV28, the J call TRBJ1-2; no firm D call. Germline V lookup: CDR1 MDHEN, CDR2 SYDVKM. This CDR3 is built from 11 residues. Deletions cut 4 bases from V and 4 bases from J, with 4 bases between. The CDR3: CASSSFYGYTF. In nucleotides, the CDR3 is TGTGCCAGCAGTTCCTTCTATGGCTACACCTTC.

The CDR3 DNA reads TGTGCCAGCAGCAAGGGACTAGCGAACTACAATGAGCAGTTCTTC. It is translated as CASSKGLANYNEQFF. V is TRBV7-9 and J is TRBJ2-1; TRBD2 aligns across 10 bases. CDR1 is SEHNR and CDR2 is FQNEAQ in the germline V gene (reference sequence). The CDR3 covers 15 residues. The junction had 4 bases not matched to a gene; V was cut back by 5 bases and J by 3 bases.

This CDR3 reads CASSERGDNYNEQFF. CDR3 DNA: TGTGCCAGCAGTGAACGCGGGGATAACTACAATGAGCAGTTCTTC. V is TRBV6-4 and J is TRBJ2-1, with D perhaps TRBD2 (6 bases). V lost 3 bases and J 3 bases, leaving 12 bases between the germline ends. The germline V gene encodes CDR1 MRHNA and CDR2 SNTAGT. This CDR3 spans 15 amino acids.

The table lists this clonotype with a few counts. The chain combines TRBV5-4 with TRBJ1-2; D might be TRBD1 (5 bases). Germline V gives CDR1 SGHNT, CDR2 YYREEE (reference sequence). Trimming stripped 3 bases from V and 4 bases from J, with 16 bases between. The CDR3 spans 15 residues. Here the CDR3 DNA reads TGTGCCAGCAGCTCGGGCAGGGAGCTATTCTATGGCTACACCTTC. It encodes CASSSGRELFYGYTF.

V gene TRBV12-3 or TRBV12-4 combines with J gene TRBJ2-5, with 7 bases matching TRBD2. The V and J ends lost 1 base and 8 bases, in that order; junction bases with no gene match: 7. This CDR3 spans 14 amino acids. The CDR3 bases are TGTGCCAGCAGTTTAGGGCTAGCGGCCACCACCCAGTACTTC. The encoded protein is CASSLGLAATTQYF.

This clonotype was detected a few times. This chain links TRBV5-1 with TRBJ1-6, with a tentative D call TRBD1 (6 bases). This CDR3 is 17 amino acids long. The V and J ends lost 0 bases and 8 bases respectively, with 18 bases between them. CDR1 SGHRS and CDR2 YFSETQ come from the germline V gene. CDR3 DNA sequence: TGCGCCAGCAGCTTGGCCGGGACAAGAACTGGAGATTCACCCCTCCACTTT. Residues: CASSLAGTRTGDSPLHF.

This clonotype was seen ten or more times. The chain uses TRBV7-2 and TRBJ2-1, with no clear D. This CDR3 is 13 amino acids long. V was clipped by 2 bases and J by 5 bases, with 7 bases between them. Germline CDR1 reads SGHTA; CDR2 reads FQGNSA. The CDR3, as DNA: TGTGCCAGCAGCTTATCCCGCAACAATGAGCAGTTCTTC. Protein sequence: CASSLSRNNEQFF.

This clonotype showed up many times. The rearrangement uses TRBV6-5 and TRBJ2-7; D might be TRBD1 or TRBD2, each matching 7 bases. From germline, CDR1 is MNHEY and CDR2 SVGAGI. This CDR3 has 14 amino acids. Trimming removed 7 bases at V and 0 bases at J, with 13 bases between. The CDR3 loop is CASTERDSSYEQYF. Written as DNA, the CDR3 is TGTGCCAGCACTGAGCGGGACAGCTCCTACGAGCAGTACTTC.

The chain couples TRBV11-1 to TRBJ2-2; the D gene is possibly TRBD1 (5 bases). V lost 1 base and J 0 bases, leaving 12 bases between the germline ends. This CDR3 spans 17 amino acids. In germline, CDR1 is SGHAT, CDR2 FQDESV (reference sequence). Written as DNA, the CDR3 is TGTGCCAGCAGCTTAGGTGACCCAGGGCCGAACACCGGGGAGCTGTTTTTT. Protein sequence: CASSLGDPGPNTGELFF.

This clonotype was observed at least ten times. The V and J genes are TRBV7-9 and TRBJ2-5, with 12 positions matching TRBD2. The CDR3 contains 15 residues. Looked up from germline, CDR1 is SEHNR and CDR2 is FQNEAQ (reference sequence). J gave up 5 bases and V 5 bases, and 6 bases lay outside the gene matches. CDR3 nucleotide sequence: TGTGCCAGCAGCCGACTAGCGGGAGTCGAGGAGACCCAGTACTTC. This codes for CASSRLAGVEETQYF.

In its sample, this clonotype was seen a few times. The chain uses TRBV2 and TRBJ2-2, with a possible D match to TRBD1 (6 bases). In germline, CDR1 is SNHLY, CDR2 FYNNEI. This CDR3 has 14 amino acids. V was clipped by 7 bases and J by 4 bases, with 13 bases between them. The CDR3 sequence is CASKGVASTGELFF. The CDR3 DNA reads TGTGCCAGCAAGGGGGTGGCTTCCACCGGGGAGCTGTTTTTT.

In this sample, this clonotype turned up a few times. The chain recombines TRBV6-1 with TRBJ2-5, with 10 bases that match TRBD2. Germline V lookup: CDR1 MNHNS, CDR2 SASEGT. Unmatched junction bases numbered 19, after V lost 7 bases and J lost 5 bases. The CDR3 contains 18 residues. CDR3 DNA sequence: TGTGCCAGCACCCGGGGGCTAGCGGGAGTAACCGTGGGCGAGACCCAGTACTTC. It yields the protein CASTRGLAGVTVGETQYF.

The V gene is TRBV6-6, the J gene TRBJ2-6; TRBD1 is a possible D gene (5 bases). Germline CDR1 and CDR2: MNHNY and SVGAGI (reference sequence). There are 15 residues in the CDR3. Trimming shortened V by 6 bases and J by 0 bases, and 9 bases separated the two germline ends. In DNA, the CDR3 is TGTGCCAGCAGGCCAGGGAACTCTGGGGCCAACGTCCTGACTTTC. It yields the protein CASRPGNSGANVLTF.

This clonotype has just a few counts. This rearrangement joins TRBV29-1 to TRBJ1-5; maybe TRBD1 (5 bases). V shed 7 bases and J shed 2 bases, with 12 bases lying between them. Germline-derived CDR1 and CDR2 are SQVTM and ANQGSEA. The CDR3 consists of 13 residues. CDR3 in DNA: TGCAGCGCCCGGGACGGAGGCAATCAGCCCCAGCATTTT. Residues: CSARDGGNQPQHF. The variable domain in full, with the rest retrieved from reference TRBV29-1 and TRBJ1-5, is SAVISQKPSRDICQRGTSLTIQCQVDSQVTMMFWYRQQPGQSLTLIATANQGSEATYESGFVIDKFPISRPNLTFSTLTVSNMSPEDSSIYLCSARDGGNQPQHFGDGTRLSIL.

This rearrangement joins TRBV29-1 to TRBJ2-3, with 11 bases fitting TRBD2. The CDR3 has 18 amino acids. Trimming cost V 0 bases and J 4 bases; bases outside gene matches: 12. Per germline, CDR1 SQVTM and CDR2 ANQGSEA. The CDR3 region is CSVEDHELAGVGPDTQYF. CDR3 bases: TGCAGCGTTGAAGATCATGAACTAGCGGGAGTGGGTCCAGATACGCAGTATTTT.

The chain is built from TRBV21-1 and TRBJ2-3; the table calls TRBD1, which could not be checked here. TRBV21-1 is flagged as a pseudogene. The CDR3 totals 16 residues. Written as DNA, the CDR3 is TGTGCCAGCAGCTGCCGGACAGGGGAGAGCACAGATACGCAGTATTTT. It encodes CASSCRTGESTDTQYF.

This clonotype was found a few times. This chain links TRBV5-1 with TRBJ2-3; 8 nucleotides line up with TRBD2. This CDR3 region has 15 residues. The germline V gene encodes CDR1 SGHRS and CDR2 YFSETQ. The J segment lost 5 bases and the V segment lost 5 bases, leaving 10 bases of the junction unmatched. CDR3 loop: CASRLTGGPIDTQYF. The CDR3 DNA sequence: TGCGCCAGCAGACTAACGGGAGGGCCTATAGATACGCAGTATTTT. Drawing the rest from reference TRBV5-1 and TRBJ2-3, the complete variable domain is KAGVTQTPRYLIKTRGQQVTLSCSPISGHRSVSWYQQTPGQGLQFLFEYFSETQRNKGNFPGRFSGRQFSNSRSEMNVSTLELGDSALYLCASRLTGGPIDTQYFGPGTRLTVL.